The rows below give T cell receptor beta chains drawn from one sample of a study of T cell responses to AZD1222 COVID-19 vaccine. Some clones are missing from TCRdb's copy, which holds only in-frame ones; the method was immunoSEQ multiplex PCR. The sample lists about 140,000 clones; over 90% were seen once. The sequencing used peripheral blood, collected on day 0 of MenACWY control vaccination. The receptors shown here come from an adult in good health. CDR3s include the opening cysteine and the closing phenylalanine or tryptophan. Fields, in order: V gene, J gene, D gene, clone size, CDR3 DNA, CDR3 protein. D genes are given only for firm matches. Some rows have no size entry. The others give once, few or many, or a class for an expanded clone.

>TRBV6-5|TRBJ1-1|NA|NA
TGTGCCAGCAGGTATTGGGGACCGAACACTGAAGCTTTCTTT
CASRYWGPNTEAFF
>TRBV19|TRBJ1-1|TRBD1|NA
TGTGCCAGTAGTGGAGGGACAGGGAGGAACACTGAAGCTTTCTTT
CASSGGTGRNTEAFF
>TRBV5-1|TRBJ1-1|NA|NA
TGCGCCAGCAGCTTGATGGACACCCAGAACACTGAAGCTTTCTTT
CASSLMDTQNTEAFF
>TRBV18|TRBJ1-1|NA|NA
TGTGCCAGCTCACCACCGCACAGGGCGAACACTGAAGCTTTCTTT
CASSPPHRANTEAFF
>TRBV18|TRBJ2-7|NA|NA
TGTGCCAGCTCACTTATCTACACCCACGAGCAGTACTTC
CASSLIYTHEQYF
>TRBV19|TRBJ2-7|TRBD1|NA
TGTGCCAGTAGTTCCACCGGGACAGGGGGCGACGAGCAGTACTTC
CASSSTGTGGDEQYF
>TRBV7-2|TRBJ1-1|NA|NA
TGTGCCAGCAGCCCCCGGGGGGGCACTGAAGCTTTCTTT
CASSPRGGTEAFF
>TRBV2|TRBJ2-3|NA|NA
TGTGCCAGCAGTGGTCAGGGTCTAATGGGGCAGTATTTT
CASSGQGLMGQYF
>TRBV7-9|TRBJ1-1|NA|NA
TGTGCCAGCAGCTTAGAATCTGAATACACTGAAGCTTTCTTT
CASSLESEYTEAFF
>TRBV7-3|TRBJ2-1|TRBD2|NA
TGTGCCAGCAGGGAGGCCGGGACTAGCGACGGCAATGAGCAGTTCTTC
CASREAGTSDGNEQFF
>TRBV20-1|TRBJ1-1|NA|once
TGCAGTGCTAGTAAGAGGCGGGCGCTGAACACTGAAGCTTTCTTT
CSASKRRALNTEAFF
>TRBV18|TRBJ2-7|TRBD1|NA
TGTGCCAGCTCACCGCTGGGGACAGCCTACGAGCAGTACTTC
CASSPLGTAYEQYF
>TRBV7-9|TRBJ2-2|TRBD1|NA
TGTGCCAGCAGCGAAGCGGGACAGGGGGCGCCGGGAAACACCGGGGAGCTGTTTTTT
CASSEAGQGAPGNTGELFF
>TRBV24-1|TRBJ2-3|NA|NA
TGTGCCACCAGCCCAGGGACGTTTTCCGCAGATACGCAGTATTTT
CATSPGTFSADTQYF
>TRBV28|TRBJ1-2|NA|NA
TGTGCCAGCAGTTCTCAGTATGGCTACACCTTC
CASSSQYGYTF
>TRBV5-6|TRBJ2-5|TRBD1|NA
TGTGCCAGCAGCCGCTCCCCGGGACAGGGGGCTGAGACCCAGTACTTC
CASSRSPGQGAETQYF
>TRBV4-1|TRBJ1-6|TRBD1|NA
TGCGCCAGCAGCCCAAGCCCCTCGACAGGGGACAACCTCCACTTT
CASSPSPSTGDNLHF